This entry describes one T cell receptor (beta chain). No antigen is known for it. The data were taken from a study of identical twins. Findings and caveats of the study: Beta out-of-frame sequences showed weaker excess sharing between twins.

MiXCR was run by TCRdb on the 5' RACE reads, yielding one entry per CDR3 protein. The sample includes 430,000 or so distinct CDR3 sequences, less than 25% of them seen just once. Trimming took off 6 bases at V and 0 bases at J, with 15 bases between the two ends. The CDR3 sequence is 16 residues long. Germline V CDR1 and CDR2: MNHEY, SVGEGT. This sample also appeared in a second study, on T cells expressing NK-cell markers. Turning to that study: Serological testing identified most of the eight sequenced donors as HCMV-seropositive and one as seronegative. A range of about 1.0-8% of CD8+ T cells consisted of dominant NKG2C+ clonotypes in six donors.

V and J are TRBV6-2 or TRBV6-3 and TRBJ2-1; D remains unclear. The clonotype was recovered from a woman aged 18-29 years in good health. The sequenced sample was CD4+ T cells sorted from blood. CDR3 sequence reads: CASSLDSRSSYNEQFF. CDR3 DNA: TGTGCCAGCAGCCTCGACTCGAGGAGCTCCTACAATGAGCAGTTCTTC.